This TCR beta chain was captured in a study of graft-versus-host responses after intestinal transplantation. At the level of the study: In this cohort, recipients had multivisceral, liver-intestinal, or isolated intestinal transplants. Induction using anti-thymocyte globulin, followed by tacrolimus and steroids for roughly 3 years, was given to all recipients. Regarding the study as a whole: Among recipient marrow samples, GvH clones were found; some appeared first in ileum or blood.

Concerning this clone: What it binds is not known.

The CDR3 runs 15 residues. CDR1 is SGHRS, CDR2 YFSETQ, per germline. V was cut by 0 bases and J by 3 bases, with 13 bases left in between. The method was immunoSEQ multiplex PCR; TCRdb's version includes in-frame clones alone and lacks a portion of them. The sample yields 95,000 to 110,000 clones, 87% seen once. The TCR was taken from a human donor who received an intestinal transplant. This chain connects TRBV5-1 to TRBJ2-7; TRBD2 is a possible D gene (6 bases). The input for sequencing was unstimulated CD4+ T cells sorted from spleen or lymph node cells, taken before intestinal transplant. The CDR3 sequence: CASSLGGRGFYEQYF. The CDR3 DNA follows: TGCGCCAGCAGCTTGGGGGGACGGGGGTTCTACGAGCAGTACTTC.